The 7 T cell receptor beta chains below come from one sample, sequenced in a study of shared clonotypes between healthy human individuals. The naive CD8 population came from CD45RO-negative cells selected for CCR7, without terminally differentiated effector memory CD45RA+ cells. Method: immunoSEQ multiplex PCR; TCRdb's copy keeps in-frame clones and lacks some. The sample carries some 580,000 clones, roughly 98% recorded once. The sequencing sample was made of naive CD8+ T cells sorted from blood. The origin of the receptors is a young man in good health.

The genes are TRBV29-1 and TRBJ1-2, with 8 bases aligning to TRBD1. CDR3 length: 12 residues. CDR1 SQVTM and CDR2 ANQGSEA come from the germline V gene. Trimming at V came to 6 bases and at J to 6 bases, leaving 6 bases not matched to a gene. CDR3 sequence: CSVDRGKDGYTF. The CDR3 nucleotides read TGCAGCGTAGACAGGGGAAAAGATGGCTACACCTTC.

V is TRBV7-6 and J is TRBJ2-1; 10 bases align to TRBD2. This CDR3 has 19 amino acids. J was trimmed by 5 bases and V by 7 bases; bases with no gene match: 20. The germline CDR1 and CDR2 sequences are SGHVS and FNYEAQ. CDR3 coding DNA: TGTGCCAGCACCCCTACATGGCAGGGGAGCGGGAGGGCAAACAATGAGCAGTTCTTC. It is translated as CASTPTWQGSGRANNEQFF.

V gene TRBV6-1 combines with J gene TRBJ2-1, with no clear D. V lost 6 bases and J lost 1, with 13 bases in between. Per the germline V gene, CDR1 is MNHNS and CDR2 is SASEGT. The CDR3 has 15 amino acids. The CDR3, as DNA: TGTGCCAGCAGAACCGAACGGAGTTCCTACAATGAGCAGTTCTTC. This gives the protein CASRTERSSYNEQFF.

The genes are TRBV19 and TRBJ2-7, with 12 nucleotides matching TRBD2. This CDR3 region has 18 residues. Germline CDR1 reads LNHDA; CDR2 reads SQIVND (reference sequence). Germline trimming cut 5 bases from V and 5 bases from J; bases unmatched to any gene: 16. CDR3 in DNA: TGTGCCAGTAGTCTCGAGGGGCCTAGACTAGCGGGGGTCAACGAGCAGTACTTC. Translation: CASSLEGPRLAGVNEQYF. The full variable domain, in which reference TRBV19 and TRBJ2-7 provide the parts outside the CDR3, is DGGITQSPKYLFRKEGQNVTLSCEQNLNHDAMYWYRQDPGQGLRLIYYSQIVNDFQKGDIAEGYSVSREKKESFPLTVTSAQKNPTAFYLCASSLEGPRLAGVNEQYFGPGTRLTVT.

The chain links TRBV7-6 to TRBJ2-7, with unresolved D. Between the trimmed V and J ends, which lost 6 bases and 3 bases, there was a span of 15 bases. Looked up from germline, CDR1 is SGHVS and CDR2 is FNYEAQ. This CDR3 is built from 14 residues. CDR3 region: CASRAGPESYEQYF. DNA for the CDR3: TGTGCCAGCAGGGCTGGTCCGGAGAGCTACGAGCAGTACTTC.

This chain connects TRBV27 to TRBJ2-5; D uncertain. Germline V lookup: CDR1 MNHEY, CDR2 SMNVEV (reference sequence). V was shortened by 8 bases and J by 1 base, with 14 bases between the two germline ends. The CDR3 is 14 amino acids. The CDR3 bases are TGTGCCAGCTCTTTTACTGGGTTCCAAGAGACCCAGTACTTC. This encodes CASSFTGFQETQYF.

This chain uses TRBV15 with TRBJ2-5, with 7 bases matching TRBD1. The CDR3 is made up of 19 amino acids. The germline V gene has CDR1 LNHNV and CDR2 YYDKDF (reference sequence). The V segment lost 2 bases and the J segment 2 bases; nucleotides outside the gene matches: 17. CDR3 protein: CATSRTGDWVARGQETQYF. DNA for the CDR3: TGTGCCACCAGCAGAACAGGAGATTGGGTTGCCAGGGGGCAAGAGACCCAGTACTTC.